These T cell receptor beta chains were read from a single sample in a study of blood T cells in healthy people across ages. MiXCR, applied by TCRdb to the 5' RACE reads, yields one record per CDR3 protein. Counted here are more than 650,000 distinct CDR3 sequences, 22% occurring once; the ten biggest clones make up approximately 20%. Material for sequencing was blood. The receptors shown here come from a man aged 70-80 years in good health. The CDR3 runs from the conserved cysteine through the conserved F or W. Each record gives: J gene, V gene, CDR3 protein.

>TRBJ2-4|TRBV12-3/TRBV12-4
CASRRTQADIQYF
>TRBJ1-2|TRBV7-9
CASSDDRPYYGYTF
>TRBJ1-4|TRBV6-1
CASSPTWGYVGEKLFF
>TRBJ2-7|TRBV20-1
CSARGTVEQYF
>TRBJ2-7|TRBV6-1
CASSAGQAFSYEQYF
>TRBJ2-1|TRBV19
CASSIATSKDEQFF
>TRBJ1-2|TRBV20-1
CSASGANYGYTF
>TRBJ2-7|TRBV5-1
CASSLSPRYEQYF
>NA|TRBV11-1
CASSLAQGGYNEQFF
>TRBJ2-1|TRBV28
CASSVTGRKFF
>TRBJ2-1|TRBV6-2/TRBV6-3
CASSYPQGPSNEQFF
>TRBJ2-3|TRBV5-1
CASSLMAGEVGDTQYF
>TRBJ1-1|TRBV6-1
CASSESTAEAFF
>TRBJ1-1|TRBV29-1
CSVILLVSEAFF
>TRBJ1-3|TRBV11-2
CASSLDPTGNTIYF
>TRBJ1-5|TRBV6-2/TRBV6-3
CASSRTGGDQPQHF
>TRBJ2-1|TRBV20-1
CSARTGGNNEQFF
>TRBJ1-1|TRBV20-1
CSARRTGLLNTEAFF
>TRBJ2-1|TRBV5-1
CTSSPFYDGYNEQFF
>TRBJ1-1|TRBV7-2
CASSKGPGLPEAFF
>TRBJ1-1|TRBV12-5
CASGLGTGTMNTEAFF
>TRBJ2-7|TRBV5-5
CASSLVVETTYEQYF
>TRBJ2-2|TRBV3-1
CASSQYQGRNTGELFF
>TRBJ2-3|TRBV7-9
CASSRPTRLTDTQYF
>TRBJ2-1|TRBV20-1
CTTMRGLVPLF
>TRBJ1-4|TRBV19
CASSISQGIRAANEKLFF
>TRBJ2-5|TRBV5-1
CASRPSGQETQYF
>TRBJ2-3|TRBV29-1
CSVAVGGGTDTQYF
>TRBJ1-1|TRBV28
CASRPATRMNTEAFF
>TRBJ1-1|TRBV6-2/TRBV6-3
CASSIITEAFF
>TRBJ2-4|TRBV15
CATSLGQEKNIQYF
>TRBJ1-2|TRBV30
CAWSRDRGNGYTF
>TRBJ1-6|TRBV12-3/TRBV12-4
CASSLIETGNSPLHF
>TRBJ2-3|TRBV7-6
CASSFERGTDTQYF
>TRBJ2-1|TRBV28
CAGGGGSYNGQFF
>TRBJ1-6|TRBV9
CAGSVGSGRAPLHF
>TRBJ1-2|TRBV25-1
CASSEGAGGNYGYTF
>TRBJ2-7|TRBV11-2
CASSLGGLAAYEQYF
>TRBJ2-3|TRBV7-2
CASSLASGRDTDTQYF
>TRBJ2-2|TRBV7-8
CASSFPNTGELFF
>TRBJ2-5|TRBV20-1
CSVLAVQETQYF
>TRBJ1-4|TRBV3-1
CASSQGAAEKLFF
>TRBJ2-3|TRBV5-1
CASSLVKGRDTQYF
>TRBJ2-5|TRBV7-9
CASSLPTGQREF
>TRBJ2-1|TRBV5-1
CASSLVLAYNEQFF
>TRBJ2-3|TRBV5-1
CASSSGKGGVDTQYF
>TRBJ1-4|TRBV7-6
CASSPTQVYEKLFF
>NA|TRBV9
CANSVDAGRSNEQFF
>TRBJ1-1|TRBV10-3
CAIRLTESTEAFF
>TRBJ1-3|TRBV29-1
CSGQAGLADTIYF
>TRBJ1-1|TRBV20-1
CSARDAGTLGTEAFF
>TRBJ2-3|TRBV12-5
CASGLEDTQYF
>TRBJ2-3|TRBV11-1
CASSPRQPEDTQYF
>TRBJ2-1|TRBV5-1
CASSFRDRAYNEQFF
>TRBJ1-2|TRBV5-1
CASNTEWRPPEGYTF
>TRBJ2-2|TRBV5-1
CASGPGDRELFF
>TRBJ2-4|TRBV20-1
CSAPSQGANIQYF
>TRBJ1-2|TRBV7-9
CASTEPGSFYGYTF